The rows below give T cell receptor beta chains drawn from one sample of a study of T cells after posttransplantation cyclophosphamide. The data were produced by immunoSEQ multiplex PCR, yet TCRdb's version contains in-frame clones alone and is incomplete. In the table there are about 6,900 clones, about 98% of which are singletons. Sequencing was performed on naive CD8+ T cells sorted from PBMCs. All receptors derive from a woman aged 30 to 39 in good health and a related stem cell transplant donor. The CDR3 runs from the conserved cysteine through the conserved F or W. A D gene is named only where the DNA matches it firmly. Size is omitted from some rows. Given values are once, few, many or a class for expanded clones.

D: TRBD1; V: TRBV5-1; J: TRBJ1-1; size: NA; DNA: TGCGCCAGCAGCTCGGGACAGGGGGAGGCTGAAGCTTTCTTT; CDR3: CASSSGQGEAEAFF
D: NA; V: TRBV4-3; J: TRBJ1-2; size: NA; DNA: TGCGCCAGCAGCCAATACAGAGCTAACTATGGCTACACCTTC; CDR3: CASSQYRANYGYTF
D: NA; V: TRBV19; J: TRBJ1-5; size: NA; DNA: TGTGCCAGTAGTTCACAGGGTCTGGACCAGCCCCAGCATTTT; CDR3: CASSSQGLDQPQHF
D: TRBD1; V: TRBV6-6; J: TRBJ1-2; size: NA; DNA: TGTGCCAGCAGTTCCCGTCGACAGGGTCGATATGGCTACACCTTC; CDR3: CASSSRRQGRYGYTF
D: NA; V: TRBV7-9; J: TRBJ2-5; size: NA; DNA: TGTGCCAGCAGGCCTGACAGTTTCGAAGAGACCCAGTACTTC; CDR3: CASRPDSFEETQYF
D: TRBD1; V: TRBV28; J: TRBJ2-5; size: NA; DNA: TGTGCCAGCATCGGAGAGTATACAGGGGTTAGGGAGACCCAGTACTTC; CDR3: CASIGEYTGVRETQYF
D: TRBD1; V: TRBV4-2; J: TRBJ1-6; size: NA; DNA: TGTGCCAGCAGCCAAGATCGAGGACAGGGGTCTTCACCCCTCCACTTT; CDR3: CASSQDRGQGSSPLHF
D: TRBD1; V: TRBV6-1; J: TRBJ2-7; size: NA; DNA: TGTGCCAGCAGTGAAAGACAGGGTTTCTACGAGCAGTACTTC; CDR3: CASSERQGFYEQYF
D: TRBD2; V: TRBV19; J: TRBJ2-1; size: NA; DNA: TGTGCCAGTACTAGCGGGGGGGCCCCCTACAATGAGCAGTTCTTC; CDR3: CASTSGGAPYNEQFF
D: NA; V: TRBV7-6; J: TRBJ1-1; size: once; DNA: TGTGCCAGCAGCTTAGCGCCGGGGGGCAACACTGAAGCTTTCTTT; CDR3: CASSLAPGGNTEAFF
D: TRBD2; V: TRBV28; J: TRBJ2-7; size: NA; DNA: TGTGCCAGCAGTTTCCTGGGGGGGGGAAGAGAGCAGTACTTC; CDR3: CASSFLGGGREQYF
D: TRBD1; V: TRBV7-9; J: TRBJ2-3; size: NA; DNA: TGTGCCAGCAGGACAAGACAGGGCAACCCGTCAGATACGCAGTATTTT; CDR3: CASRTRQGNPSDTQYF
D: TRBD2; V: TRBV4-3; J: TRBJ2-5; size: once; DNA: TGCGCCAGCAGCCAAGATCGGGGGGGCCAAGAGACCCAGTACTTC; CDR3: CASSQDRGGQETQYF
D: TRBD1; V: TRBV5-1; J: TRBJ1-4; size: NA; DNA: TGCGCCAGCAGCTCGACAGGGGGTAATGAAAAACTGTTTTTT; CDR3: CASSSTGGNEKLFF
D: TRBD1; V: TRBV13; J: TRBJ2-7; size: NA; DNA: TGTGCCAGCAGCTTTTTGACAGGGCGACCCGAGCAGTACTTC; CDR3: CASSFLTGRPEQYF
D: TRBD2; V: TRBV9; J: TRBJ2-1; size: once; DNA: TGTGCCAGCAGCGTAGGCGGGGGGGCCATCAATGAGCAGTTCTTC; CDR3: CASSVGGGAINEQFF
D: TRBD1; V: TRBV2; J: TRBJ2-7; size: once; DNA: TGTGCCAGATCGTTATTACAGGGGGACGAGCAGTACTTC; CDR3: CARSLLQGDEQYF
D: TRBD1; V: TRBV5-6; J: TRBJ2-5; size: NA; DNA: TGTGCCAGCAGCCTCCGGGACAGTTCGGTCGGGCAAGAGACCCAGTACTTC; CDR3: CASSLRDSSVGQETQYF
D: TRBD2; V: TRBV27; J: TRBJ2-1; size: NA; DNA: TGTGCCAGCAGTTCCCTATTGACTAGCGGCATGTACAATGAGCAGTTCTTC; CDR3: CASSSLLTSGMYNEQFF
D: NA; V: TRBV18; J: TRBJ2-5; size: NA; DNA: TGTGCCAGCTCACCCCGAGGCGACCAAGAGACCCAGTACTTC; CDR3: CASSPRGDQETQYF
D: NA; V: TRBV7-9; J: TRBJ1-6; size: NA; DNA: TGTGCCAGCAGCCTGGACAGCCACAATTCACCCCTCCACTTT; CDR3: CASSLDSHNSPLHF
D: NA; V: TRBV19; J: TRBJ1-1; size: NA; DNA: TGTGCCAGTAGTATCGCCTTTGGGGGCCTGAACACTGAAGCTTTCTTT; CDR3: CASSIAFGGLNTEAFF
D: TRBD1; V: TRBV2; J: TRBJ2-1; size: NA; DNA: TGTGCCTACCGGGACAGCCCATACAATGAGCAGTTCTTC; CDR3: CAYRDSPYNEQFF
D: NA; V: TRBV30; J: TRBJ1-5; size: NA; DNA: TGTGCCTGGAGTTTGACGCCGGCAGGGCCCCAGCATTTT; CDR3: CAWSLTPAGPQHF
D: NA; V: TRBV27; J: TRBJ1-1; size: NA; DNA: TGTGCCAGCAGTTCCCTGTATGGCCGCACTGAAGCTTTCTTT; CDR3: CASSSLYGRTEAFF
D: NA; V: TRBV7-9; J: TRBJ1-1; size: NA; DNA: TGTGCCAGCAGCCTAAAGCAGGGCCCGAACACTGAAGCTTTCTTT; CDR3: CASSLKQGPNTEAFF
D: NA; V: TRBV27; J: TRBJ2-2; size: NA; DNA: TGTGCCAGCATGTGGGCAACGAACACCGGGGAGCTGTTTTTT; CDR3: CASMWATNTGELFF
D: TRBD1; V: TRBV7-8; J: TRBJ1-2; size: NA; DNA: TGTGCCAGCAGCCCTTTCCGGGACAGGGGCGTCTATGGCTACACCTTC; CDR3: CASSPFRDRGVYGYTF
D: TRBD1; V: TRBV5-6; J: TRBJ2-7; size: NA; DNA: TGTGCCAGCAGCTTGGGGACAGGGATTCCCTACGAGCAGTACTTC; CDR3: CASSLGTGIPYEQYF
D: TRBD1; V: TRBV4-1; J: TRBJ2-7; size: NA; DNA: TGCGCCAGCAGTTATGGACAGGGGGCAAGGGAGCAGTACTTC; CDR3: CASSYGQGAREQYF
D: NA; V: TRBV7-9; J: TRBJ2-7; size: NA; DNA: TGTGCCAGCAGCTTAAATGAGGGAGGCTACGAGCAGTACTTC; CDR3: CASSLNEGGYEQYF
D: NA; V: TRBV4-3; J: TRBJ2-7; size: NA; DNA: TGCGCCAGCAGCCCGGGGGTTGGGTACGAGCAGTACTTC; CDR3: CASSPGVGYEQYF
D: TRBD2; V: TRBV4-1; J: TRBJ2-3; size: NA; DNA: TGCGCCAGCAGCCAAGAAAGAGCGGGGTTTGCAGATACGCAGTATTTT; CDR3: CASSQERAGFADTQYF
D: TRBD1; V: TRBV19; J: TRBJ1-3; size: NA; DNA: TGTGCCAGTAGTGATACAGGGGGCTCTGGAAACACCATATATTTT; CDR3: CASSDTGGSGNTIYF
D: TRBD1; V: TRBV11-3; J: TRBJ1-5; size: once; DNA: TGTGCCAGCAGCTCCCTAAGTCCAGGGGGCGGCCAGCCCCAGCATTTT; CDR3: CASSSLSPGGGQPQHF
D: NA; V: TRBV19; J: TRBJ1-2; size: NA; DNA: TGTGCCAGTGTGGGGACATTACCTCATGGCTACACCTTC; CDR3: CASVGTLPHGYTF
D: TRBD1; V: TRBV5-4; J: TRBJ1-1; size: NA; DNA: TGTGCCAGCAGCTTCATTACAGGGGGCGGCACTGAAGCTTTCTTT; CDR3: CASSFITGGGTEAFF
D: NA; V: TRBV6-5; J: TRBJ1-2; size: NA; DNA: TGTGCCACCATGGCAAGTGGCTACACCTTC; CDR3: CATMASGYTF
D: NA; V: TRBV5-1; J: TRBJ1-2; size: NA; DNA: TGCGCCAGCAGCTTGGGGGAGGGCTCATTATATGGCTACACCTTC; CDR3: CASSLGEGSLYGYTF
D: NA; V: TRBV6-1; J: TRBJ1-1; size: once; DNA: TGTGCCAGCAGTGAAGCGCAGGGGATGAACACTGAAGCTTTCTTT; CDR3: CASSEAQGMNTEAFF
D: NA; V: TRBV7-8; J: TRBJ1-2; size: NA; DNA: TGTGCCAGCAGCACTCGGGGGGATTGGGGCTACACCTTC; CDR3: CASSTRGDWGYTF
D: NA; V: TRBV27; J: TRBJ1-6; size: NA; DNA: TGTGCCAGCAGTTCTCTTGATAGCGGTTCACCCCTCCACTTT; CDR3: CASSSLDSGSPLHF
D: NA; V: TRBV7-8; J: TRBJ2-2; size: NA; DNA: TGTGCCAGCAGCTTAGATACTAGGTCGGCCGGGGAGCTGTTTTTT; CDR3: CASSLDTRSAGELFF
D: NA; V: TRBV27; J: TRBJ2-7; size: NA; DNA: TGTGCCAGCAGTTCCTCGACTAAATACGAGCAGTACTTC; CDR3: CASSSSTKYEQYF
D: TRBD1; V: TRBV27; J: TRBJ1-2; size: once; DNA: TGTGCCAGCAGGCAGGGGGTAGATGGCTACACCTTC; CDR3: CASRQGVDGYTF
D: NA; V: TRBV4-2; J: TRBJ1-3; size: NA; DNA: TGTGCCAGCAGCCAAGAATTAGCTCTTGGAAACACCATATATTTT; CDR3: CASSQELALGNTIYF
D: NA; V: TRBV6-1; J: TRBJ1-5; size: once; DNA: TGTGCCAGCAGTGAAGCGACAGTCAATCAGCCCCAGCATTTT; CDR3: CASSEATVNQPQHF
D: TRBD1; V: TRBV18; J: TRBJ2-3; size: NA; DNA: TGTGCCAGCTCACCGCTGGGACAGGGGGCAGATACGCAGTATTTT; CDR3: CASSPLGQGADTQYF
D: NA; V: TRBV2; J: TRBJ2-7; size: few; DNA: TGTGCCAGCAGTGAAAGGGGGTCTGGCGAGCAGTACTTC; CDR3: CASSERGSGEQYF
D: NA; V: TRBV18; J: TRBJ1-4; size: NA; DNA: TGTGCCAGCTCACGTGCCGGGAGTAGCACAACTAATGAAAAACTGTTTTTT; CDR3: CASSRAGSSTTNEKLFF
D: NA; V: TRBV5-1; J: TRBJ2-5; size: NA; DNA: TGCGCCAGCAGCTTGGCGCTCGAGCGGCTCCAAGAGACCCAGTACTTC; CDR3: CASSLALERLQETQYF
D: NA; V: TRBV7-9; J: TRBJ1-2; size: NA; DNA: TGTGCCAGCAGCTTGGAGGGGACTAACTATGGCTACACCTTC; CDR3: CASSLEGTNYGYTF
D: TRBD2; V: TRBV5-1; J: TRBJ2-1; size: NA; DNA: TGCGCCAGCAGCTTGGCCTGGGGCGGGGGAATGTACAATGAGCAGTTCTTC; CDR3: CASSLAWGGGMYNEQFF
D: NA; V: TRBV7-9; J: TRBJ1-1; size: NA; DNA: TGTGCCAGCAGCTCCCGACACGCCCAGAACACTGAAGCTTTCTTT; CDR3: CASSSRHAQNTEAFF
D: TRBD1; V: TRBV7-6; J: TRBJ2-3; size: NA; DNA: TGTGCCAGCAGCTCACGTTGGGGACAGAGACCAGATACGCAGTATTTT; CDR3: CASSSRWGQRPDTQYF
D: NA; V: TRBV7-2; J: TRBJ2-7; size: NA; DNA: TGTGCCAGCAGCTCCTTGGGGCTGGGGGAGCAGTACTTC; CDR3: CASSSLGLGEQYF
D: TRBD1; V: TRBV10-3; J: TRBJ1-1; size: NA; DNA: TGTGCCATCAGTGAAACGGGGGACAGATTGACTGAAGCTTTCTTT; CDR3: CAISETGDRLTEAFF